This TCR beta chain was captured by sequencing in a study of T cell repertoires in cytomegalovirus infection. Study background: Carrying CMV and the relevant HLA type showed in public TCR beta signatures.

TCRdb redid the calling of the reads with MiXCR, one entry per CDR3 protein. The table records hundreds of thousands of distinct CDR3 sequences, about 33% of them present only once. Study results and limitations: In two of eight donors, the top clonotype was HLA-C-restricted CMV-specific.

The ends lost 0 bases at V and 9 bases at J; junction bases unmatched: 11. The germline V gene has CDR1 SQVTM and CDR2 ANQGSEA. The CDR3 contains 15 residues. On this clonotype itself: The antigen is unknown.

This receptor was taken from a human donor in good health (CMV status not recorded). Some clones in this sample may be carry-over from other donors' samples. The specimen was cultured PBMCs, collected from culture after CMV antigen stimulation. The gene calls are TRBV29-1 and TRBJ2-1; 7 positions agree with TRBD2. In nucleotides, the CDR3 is TGCAGCGTTGAAGAGCTCCTGGCGGGAGTAGGTGAGCAGTTCTTC. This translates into CSVEELLAGVGEQFF.